This paragraph covers one T cell receptor beta chain sequence. This clone has only a few counts. Its cognate antigen has yet to be identified. There are no base qualities to consult, and no much larger clone falls within one base. The record originates from a study of beta chain features in type 1 diabetes (dated by TCRdb to 2016 to 2018). Study-wide context: Mean age, gender distribution, total cell number and subset yield did not differ between patients and healthy donors. Regulatory and stem cell-like memory subsets were obtained from only 8 patients and about 8 healthy donors, while naive and central memory subsets were obtained from all 30 or so donors. In the study, recently diagnosed type 1 diabetes patients and matched healthy donors were compared on the TCRB repertoires of their sorted circulating CD4+ T cell subsets. A total of 90 million to 130 million sorted cells were examined across all samples, and a strong correlation was observed between cell number per subset and RNA yield. The investigation overall reported the following: Only small numbers of individuals were included in the HLA sub-analyses, which left unresolved whether HLA type had any influence on TCRB rearrangement. Naive, central memory and regulatory TCRB repertoires appeared to be more alike among patients than among healthy donors. Shorter templates might be favored by PCR, yet because patient and control samples were amplified and corrected together, any such skew would affect both groups equally. Type 1 diabetes patients showed a moderate but significant shortening of TCRB CDR3 length in all four CD4+ subsets. At VDJ recombination sites, type 1 diabetes patients had fewer insertions and more deleted nucleotides, which implies abnormalities in thymic rearrangement. Because cDNA rather than genomic DNA was sequenced, highly expressing activated cells could have been over-represented, although no difference in activation and CD3 levels was found between groups.

Each donor gave one peripheral blood draw, roughly 120 mL on average, collected into heparinised tubes. Naive, central memory, regulatory and stem cell-like memory CD4+ T cells were sorted on a BD FACSAria II using a panel including CD45RO, CCR7, CD25, CD127, CD95 and CD27. A purity above 98% was achieved for all sorted populations. Right away, PBMCs were isolated by Lymphoprep density gradient centrifugation and were stained directly, with no culture step. To minimize batch effects, samples were stained and sorted in pairs, one healthy donor with one patient per experiment. Clipping removes 0 bases from V and 4 bases from J, with 8 as the unmatched junction base count. Counted from cysteine to phenylalanine, this CDR3 has 16 amino acids. Only the CDR3 part of the read is kept: 48 bases, read in frame from the first base. From a lookup of the germline V gene, CDR1 and CDR2 are MGHDK and SYGVNS. The entire isolated RNA was reverse transcribed using the High Capacity cDNA Reverse Transcription Kit, and thus expressed TCRB transcripts were sequenced. Naive, central memory and regulatory T cell samples underwent deep immunoSEQ sequencing, averaging about 3.57 million total reads per sample. Sorted cells were lysed in RLT buffer and RNA was extracted with DNase-treated RNeasy Micro or Mini kits, depending on cell number. Each cell subset was processed separately to prevent cross-contamination, with patient and healthy donor samples processed together. Using the immunoSEQ multiplex PCR, TCRB sequences were amplified from cDNA into 87-bp fragments spanning the CDR3 region. Sequencing of the amplicons was performed on the Illumina HiSeq platform. In the paper's pipeline: PCR bias was computationally corrected using synthetic template baselines, reads within Hamming distance 2 were collapsed, and singletons that could not be merged were discarded. By aligning reads against IMGT, V, D and J genes, CDR3 length, and insertions or deletions at six rearrangement sites were assigned. Within each subset, clonotype counts were normalized to sorted cell number, after which true diversity and Gini coefficients were computed with the tcR R package. Repertoire sharing was quantified using the overlap coefficient calculated on TCRB nucleotide sequences. As a proxy for the pre-selection repertoire, out-of-frame TCRB sequences from naive cells were analyzed. The table was pulled from immuneACCESS by TCRdb, which kept in-frame rearrangements only. Such tables lose some clones; where checked, under half of the loss comes from unresolved V genes, and the rest has no known cause. That table gives V, J and clone size, and the DNA gave D and trimming. This sample lists around 280,000 clones; 15% were detected once. About 0.014% of the sample rests with the top ten.

The chain uses TRBV25-1 and TRBJ2-5, with TRBD1 matching 7 junction bases. This receptor was identified in a man aged 18 to 29 with type 1 diabetes. Sequencing was performed on naive CD4+ T cells from blood. The cell subset or site label, as the study defines it: true naive CD4+ T cells. This receptor carries the CDR3 CASSEYEQGMTETQYF. The DNA sequence is TGTGCCAGCAGTGAATATGAACAGGGGATGACAGAGACCCAGTACTTC.